The rows below give T cell receptor beta chains drawn from one sample of a study of T cell changes during pregnancy in multiple sclerosis. The method was immunoSEQ multiplex PCR; TCRdb's version includes in-frame clones alone and lacks a portion of them. Among approximately 62,000 clones listed, around 93% were seen once. The source was CD8+ T cells from peripheral blood mononuclear cells, collected in the second trimester of pregnancy. Receptor source: a female donor with multiple sclerosis, enrolled in a pregnancy study. CDR3s include the opening cysteine and the closing phenylalanine or tryptophan. D genes are given only for firm matches. Where a row states a size, it is once, few, many or the class of an expanded clone; other rows omit it.

>NA|NA|TRBV4-1|TRBJ1-2
TGCGCCAGCAGCCAACAGGGAAGGGAAGAATATGGCTACACCTTC
CASSQQGREEYGYTF
>TRBD2|once|TRBV29-1|TRBJ2-2
TGCAGCGTTCCGGGGGGCGGGGAGCTGTTTTTT
CSVPGGGELFF
>NA|NA|TRBV6-4|TRBJ2-3
TGTGCCAGCAGTGACTCTTTAACAGGGCCCCACACAGATACGCAGTATTTT
CASSDSLTGPHTDTQYF
>TRBD2|NA|TRBV2|TRBJ2-1
TGTGCCAGCAGTGGGATGGGACTAGCGGGAGTTGAGCAGTTCTTC
CASSGMGLAGVEQFF
>TRBD1|NA|TRBV27|TRBJ2-4
TGTGCCAGCAGTTCGCCTGAACAGGGGGCATACATTCAGTACTTC
CASSSPEQGAYIQYF
>NA|NA|TRBV6-1|TRBJ2-7
TGTGCCAGCAGCCCGAGTACGGACGAGCAGTACTTC
CASSPSTDEQYF
>NA|NA|TRBV27|TRBJ2-7
TGTGCCAGCAGTTTATCCCCTAGATTCGAGCAGTACTTC
CASSLSPRFEQYF
>NA|NA|TRBV10-1|TRBJ2-7
TGCGCCAGCAGTGAGTCGGGCCAGGGGTTCTACGAGCAGTACTTC
CASSESGQGFYEQYF
>TRBD1|NA|TRBV10-3|TRBJ2-7
TGTGCCATCAGTGATTCGCCGACAGGGCTGGGCGAGCAGTACTTC
CAISDSPTGLGEQYF
>TRBD1|NA|TRBV7-9|TRBJ2-7
TGTGCCAGCAGCCAAGCCGCCGGGACAGGGGTCGACGAGCAGTACTTC
CASSQAAGTGVDEQYF
>TRBD1|NA|TRBV15|TRBJ2-7
TGTGCCACAGGAGGAGGGACAGGGAGGGGTGAGCAGTACTTC
CATGGGTGRGEQYF
>NA|NA|TRBV9|TRBJ1-4
TGTGCCAGCAGCGTAGAAGGAGATGCTAATGAAAAACTGTTTTTT
CASSVEGDANEKLFF
>NA|NA|TRBV9|TRBJ2-7
TGTGCCAGCAGCCCGACAGCTACCTTCTCCTACGAGCAGTACTTC
CASSPTATFSYEQYF
>NA|NA|TRBV2|TRBJ2-2
TGTGCCAGCAGTGAAGGCGACAGAGTCACCGGGGAGCTGTTTTTT
CASSEGDRVTGELFF
>NA|NA|TRBV2|TRBJ1-3
TGTGCCAGCTTGGGCAGCTCTGGAAACACCATATATTTT
CASLGSSGNTIYF
>TRBD2|NA|TRBV4-2|TRBJ2-7
TGTGCCAGCAGCCAACCACTAGCGGAGCCCTACGAGCAGTACTTC
CASSQPLAEPYEQYF
>TRBD1|NA|TRBV4-3|TRBJ2-1
TGCGCCAGCAGCCAATCTTCTCCGGGACAGGGTTTACGGGAGCAGTTCTTC
CASSQSSPGQGLREQFF
>NA|NA|TRBV7-2|TRBJ2-5
TGTGCCAGCAGCTTAGTTGTGGGGGCCGGGGAGACCCAGTACTTC
CASSLVVGAGETQYF
>NA|NA|TRBV27|TRBJ1-3
TGTGCCAGCAGAGGAGGGTTCTCTGGAAACACCATATATTTT
CASRGGFSGNTIYF
>TRBD2|NA|TRBV19|TRBJ2-7
TGTGCCAGTAGCTCCGGGTCCGGGGGGTACGAGCAGTACTTC
CASSSGSGGYEQYF
>TRBD2|NA|TRBV6-5|TRBJ2-2
TGTGCCAGCAGTTCAGCCGGGACTAACGGGGAGCTGTTTTTT
CASSSAGTNGELFF
>NA|NA|TRBV19|TRBJ2-2
TGTGCCAGTAGTATACGGGAGAGGGTCACCGGGGAGCTGTTTTTT
CASSIRERVTGELFF
>NA|once|TRBV20-1|TRBJ2-1
TGCAGTGCTAGGACAAGAGAGCAGTTCTTC
CSARTREQFF
>NA|NA|TRBV27|TRBJ2-7
TGTGCCAGCAGTTTATCGTCAGGTCCAGGGGAGCAGTACTTC
CASSLSSGPGEQYF
>TRBD1|NA|TRBV29-1|TRBJ2-7
TGCAGCGTTGAAGTAAATCGGGACAGGGGGACCTACGAGCAGTACTTC
CSVEVNRDRGTYEQYF
>NA|NA|TRBV2|TRBJ2-1
TGTGCCAGCAGCGAGCGGCCTTCAACACAAGGGGGTGAGCAGTTCTTC
CASSERPSTQGGEQFF
>TRBD2|NA|TRBV7-3|TRBJ2-1
TGTGCCAGCAGCTCCGGGACTAGCGGGAGTACTGAGCAGTTCTTC
CASSSGTSGSTEQFF
>NA|NA|TRBV2|TRBJ2-7
TGTGCCAGCCTGACAGGCGTTATGGGCGAGCAGTACTTC
CASLTGVMGEQYF
>NA|NA|TRBV15|TRBJ2-3
TGTGCCACCAGCAGGGGAGGTACGCAGTATTTT
CATSRGGTQYF
>NA|NA|TRBV27|TRBJ1-1
TGTGCCAGCAGTTTATCCCCCCCCGCGGGCACTGAAGCTTTCTTT
CASSLSPPAGTEAFF
>NA|NA|TRBV4-1|TRBJ2-7
TGCGCCAGCAGCCCCATCGACGGAGGCAGAAGGGAGCAGTACTTC
CASSPIDGGRREQYF
>TRBD1|once|TRBV15|TRBJ1-5
TGTGCCACCAGCAACAGGGGAGGCAATCAGCCCCAGCATTTT
CATSNRGGNQPQHF
>TRBD1|NA|TRBV29-1|TRBJ1-2
TGCAGCGTTGTGAGTGGGACAGCCTATGGCTACACCTTC
CSVVSGTAYGYTF
>NA|NA|TRBV10-3|TRBJ1-2
TGTGCCATCACCTTGGAAGGAGCCCCACCCCTTTATGGCTACACCTTC
CAITLEGAPPLYGYTF
>NA|NA|TRBV28|TRBJ2-1
TGTGCCAGCAGTCCACTTAGCGGAGGGGAGTACAATGAGCAGTTCTTC
CASSPLSGGEYNEQFF
>NA|NA|TRBV4-3|TRBJ1-2
TGCGCCAGCAGCCAAGAAACAGCCCCTAACTATGGCTACACCTTC
CASSQETAPNYGYTF
>NA|once|TRBV14|TRBJ2-3
TGTGCCAGCAGCCCTCTGGGGGACTTCCATCGGGATACGCAGTATTTT
CASSPLGDFHRDTQYF
>TRBD2|once|TRBV27|TRBJ2-3
TGTGCCAGCAGTTTATCGGGACTACACCAGAGCACAGATACGCAGTATTTT
CASSLSGLHQSTDTQYF
>NA|NA|TRBV7-6|TRBJ2-7
TGTGCCAGCAGCTTAAGCCCTGACTACGAGCAGTACTTC
CASSLSPDYEQYF
>NA|NA|TRBV9|TRBJ2-2
TGTGCCAGCAGCGTAGGGGGCCATGCCGGGGAGCTGTTTTTT
CASSVGGHAGELFF
>TRBD1|NA|TRBV4-3|TRBJ2-1
TGCGCCAGCAGCCACTCGGACAGGGTGAAACACAATGAGCAGTTCTTC
CASSHSDRVKHNEQFF
>TRBD2|NA|TRBV7-6|TRBJ2-3
TGTGCCAGCAGCTTAGCGCGCGGGGGGAGCACAGATACGCAGTATTTT
CASSLARGGSTDTQYF
>NA|NA|TRBV4-3|TRBJ2-2
TGCGCCAGCAGCCAAGGGGGAGTTCTCTCGCCGTGGACCGGGGAGCTGTTTTTT
CASSQGGVLSPWTGELFF
>NA|once|TRBV28|TRBJ2-7
TGTGCCAGCGGTAGGACGCGGGGCCGGGACGAGCAGTACTTC
CASGRTRGRDEQYF